This T cell receptor (beta chain) is drawn from a study of blood T cell repertoires in COVID-19. The protocol was immunoSEQ multiplex PCR, while the TCRdb copy is restricted to in-frame clones and leaves out a portion. Of fewer than 250,000 clones detected, just under 85% appear once; the ten largest clones hold 5.1%. CDR3 length equals 14 residues. V was shortened by 4 bases and J by 5 bases, with 15 bases between the two germline ends. Germline-derived CDR1 and CDR2 are SGHRS and YFSETQ. Sequenced sample: peripheral blood. The rearrangement uses TRBV5-1 and TRBJ2-5; possibly TRBD1 for D (6 bases). This receptor was taken from a woman between 70 and 85 years old with active or convalescent COVID-19. The CDR3 DNA sequence: TGCGCCAGCAGCCACAGGGCGGGCAGTGAGACCCAGTACTTC. It encodes CASSHRAGSETQYF.